This entry lists 31 T cell receptor beta chains sequenced from one sample in a study of shared clonotypes between healthy human individuals. Produced via immunoSEQ multiplex PCR; TCRdb's table is partial and in-frame only. The table lists about 1 million clones, about 70% of them singletons. The sequenced sample consisted of memory CD4+ T cells sorted from blood. Documented subset: CD45RA-negative fraction. Source of these receptors: a man between 18 and 29 years old in good health.

The V call is TRBV5-4, the J call TRBJ1-1; D remains unclear. Germline values: CDR1 SGHNT, CDR2 YYREEE (reference sequence). This CDR3 has 14 amino acids. The ends were cut back, 4 bases at V and 2 bases at J, with 12 bases in the middle. The CDR3 coding sequence is TGTGCCAGCAGCACGGACCTAACAAACACTGAAGCTTTCTTT. Encoded protein: CASSTDLTNTEAFF.

This clone was seen more than once but under ten times. The gene calls are TRBV29-1 and TRBJ1-1; perhaps TRBD1 as D (6 bases). Trimming left V 6 bases short and J 10 bases short, with 21 bases between. The CDR3 contains 13 residues. The V gene's germline CDR1 is SQVTM and CDR2 ANQGSEA. CDR3 protein: CSVTNGGATRAFF. DNA for the CDR3: TGCAGCGTCACAAACGGGGGCGCGACTCGAGCTTTCTTT.

This clone was seen a handful of times. The genes are TRBV27 and TRBJ1-2; TRBD1 might be the D (6 bases). V lost 5 bases and J 5 bases, leaving 18 bases between the germline ends. CDR3 length: 15 amino acids. Germline V CDR1 and CDR2: MNHEY, SMNVEV (reference sequence). The CDR3 loop is CASSRSDGGPYGYTF. Written as DNA, the CDR3 is TGTGCCAGCAGTCGCTCCGATGGGGGGCCGTATGGCTACACCTTC.

The chain recombines TRBV19 with TRBJ1-2; D gene uncertain. This CDR3 comprises 15 residues. V was shortened by 4 bases and J by 0 bases, with 12 bases between the two germline ends. Germline lookup yields CDR1 LNHDA and CDR2 SQIVND (reference sequence). In DNA form, the CDR3 reads TGTGCCAGTAGTACCGACACCCTGGCTAACTATGGCTACACCTTC. Amino acids: CASSTDTLANYGYTF.

Concerning this clone: A much more abundant neighbour one base away suggests this may be a read error. The identical CDR3 is also encoded by other nucleotide sequences in the sample. The V call is TRBV5-1, the J call TRBJ2-5; 7 bases line up with TRBD1. The CDR3 is made up of 14 amino acids. Unmatched junction bases numbered 6, after V lost 4 bases and J lost 3 bases. Germline V gene sequence: CDR1 SGHRS, CDR2 YFSETQ. The CDR3 is CASSRGTGEETQYF. In nucleotides, the CDR3 is TGCGCCAGCAGCCGGGGTACAGGGGAAGAGACCCAGTACTTC.

This clone appeared once. This chain links TRBV18 with TRBJ2-2; D is possibly TRBD2 (6 bases). This CDR3 region has 16 residues. Deletions cut 6 bases from V and 6 bases from J, with 20 bases between. CDR1 is KGHSH, CDR2 LQKENI, per germline. As DNA, the CDR3 is TGTGCCAGCTCGCAGAGCAGGCTAGCGTCCCCCGGGGAGCTGTTTTTT. This encodes CASSQSRLASPGELFF.

V usage is TRBV5-8 and J usage is TRBJ2-7; TRBD1 matches 11 bases. CDR1 is SGHTS, CDR2 YDEGEE, per germline. J was trimmed by 6 bases and V by 4 bases; bases with no gene match: 9. The CDR3 length is 15 residues. For the CDR3, the DNA is TGTGCCAGCAGCCGACCGGGACAGGGGGGATTCGAGCAGTACTTC. It translates to CASSRPGQGGFEQYF.

This clone was picked up one time. The chain couples TRBV30 to TRBJ2-2; a possible D gene is TRBD2 (6 bases). The CDR3 totals 12 residues. The V end was cut by 4 bases, the J end by 8 bases, with 11 bases between. CDR1 GTSNPN and CDR2 SVGIG come from the germline V gene (reference sequence). The DNA for the CDR3 is TGTGCCTGGACCACCCGGGGGGGGGAGCTGTTTTTT. This codes for CAWTTRGGELFF.

The J gene is TRBJ2-7, the V gene TRBV9; weak D call: TRBD2 (6 bases). Per the germline V gene, CDR1 is SGDLS and CDR2 is YYNGEE. The CDR3 spans 14 residues. The ends were cut back, 0 bases at V and 7 bases at J, with 14 bases in the middle. CDR3 DNA: TGTGCCAGCAGCGTAGATCTAGCCGGGAGTGAGCAGTACTTC. Amino acid sequence: CASSVDLAGSEQYF.

The rearrangement joins TRBV6-1 to TRBJ1-1; perhaps TRBD1 as D (5 bases). CDR1 is MNHNS, CDR2 SASEGT, per germline. This CDR3 has 14 residues. V dropped 8 bases and J dropped 1 base, with 14 bases sitting between them. CDR3 sequence (DNA): TGTGCCAGCTCCCGAGGGACGGGGAACACTGAAGCTTTCTTT. It translates to CASSRGTGNTEAFF.

This clone was found a few times. The chain carries TRBV6-1 and TRBJ1-5, with D perhaps TRBD1 (6 bases). Per the germline V gene, CDR1 is MNHNS and CDR2 is SASEGT. The length of the CDR3 is 14 residues. The germline V and J ends were trimmed by 7 bases and 0 bases, with 10 bases remaining between them. CDR3: CASMGTNSNQPQHF. The CDR3 coding sequence is TGTGCCAGCATGGGGACAAATAGCAATCAGCCCCAGCATTTT.

The genes are TRBV11-2 and TRBJ2-2; unclear D gene. Germline V gene lookup returns CDR1 SGHAT and CDR2 FQNNGV. V was pared by 1 base and J by 5 bases, with 8 bases between. The CDR3 extends over 14 amino acids. The CDR3 region has the DNA TGTGCCAGCAGCTTAGGGGTAGTGACCGGGGAGCTGTTTTTT. Protein: CASSLGVVTGELFF.

This clone turned up a few times. Other nucleotide sequences from this sample produce the same CDR3. V is TRBV2 and J is TRBJ1-6, with a weak D call TRBD1 (6 bases). Germline V gene data show CDR1 as SNHLY and CDR2 as FYNNEI. V lost 7 bases to trimming and J lost 4 bases, with 11 bases between them. This CDR3 contains 14 residues. CDR3 in amino acids: CASNGTPYNSPLHF. The DNA of the CDR3 is TGTGCCAGCAATGGGACACCTTATAATTCACCCCTCCACTTT.

This clone was recorded a few times. The chain has TRBV10-1 and TRBJ1-6; no firm D call. Trimming left V 4 bases short and J 5 bases short, with 6 bases between. The CDR3 covers 13 residues. Germline-derived CDR1 and CDR2 are WNHNN and SYGVQD (reference sequence). The CDR3 reads CASSVGNNSPLHF. In nucleotides, the CDR3 is TGCGCCAGCAGTGTCGGCAATAATTCACCCCTCCACTTT.

This chain links TRBV6-1 with TRBJ1-1; D unresolved. This CDR3 is built from 15 residues. Per germline, CDR1 MNHNS and CDR2 SASEGT. Trimming removed 8 bases at V and 1 base at J, with 17 bases between. CDR3 loop: CASHINPFSNTEAFF. As DNA, the CDR3 is TGTGCCAGCCACATTAACCCTTTTTCGAACACTGAAGCTTTCTTT.

This chain uses TRBV10-3 with TRBJ2-7; D is perhaps TRBD1 (5 bases). V lost 0 bases, J lost 1 base, and 7 bases lay in between. Germline V gene data show CDR1 as ENHRY and CDR2 as SYGVKD. The CDR3 runs 14 residues. The CDR3 DNA sequence: TGTGCCATCAGTGAGTCTCAGGGTTCCTACGAGCAGTACTTC. Encoded protein: CAISESQGSYEQYF.

The J gene is TRBJ1-2, the V gene TRBV10-3; TRBD1 matches 7 bases. The CDR3 has 14 amino acids. Unmatched junction bases numbered 6, after V lost 6 bases and J lost 2 bases. Germline loops: CDR1 ENHRY, CDR2 SYGVKD. CDR3 region: CAISPGGQNYGYTF. The CDR3 DNA follows: TGTGCCATCAGCCCAGGGGGACAGAACTATGGCTACACCTTC.

V is TRBV19 and J is TRBJ2-7; 9 bases agree with TRBD1. This CDR3 is built from 15 residues. Germline V CDR1 and CDR2: LNHDA, SQIVND (reference sequence). V shed 0 bases and J 6 bases; nucleotides not matched to a gene: 6. The DNA for the CDR3 is TGTGCCAGTAGTATAGAGGGGACAGGGAGAGGCGAGCAGTACTTC. This encodes CASSIEGTGRGEQYF.

The chain joins TRBV7-2 to TRBJ2-5; D is unresolved. Germline CDR1 reads SGHTA; CDR2 reads FQGNSA. The CDR3 is made up of 13 amino acids. The V gene lost 2 bases and the J gene lost 1 base, with 5 bases spanning the gap. The CDR3 DNA reads as TGTGCCAGCAGCTTACAGGTCCAAGAGACCCAGTACTTC. Amino acid sequence: CASSLQVQETQYF.

The chain combines TRBV4-2 with TRBJ2-7; TRBD1 aligns across 7 bases. CDR3 length: 14 residues. V was clipped by 1 base and J by 3 bases; unmatched bases: 3. Germline V gene sequence: CDR1 LGHNA, CDR2 YNFKEQ. The CDR3 nucleotides read TGTGCCAGCAGCCAAGGACAGGGTGACTACGAGCAGTACTTC. This translates into CASSQGQGDYEQYF.

This chain links TRBV2 with TRBJ2-5; D perhaps matches TRBD2 (5 bases). V dropped 3 bases and J dropped 7 bases, with 12 bases sitting between them. In germline, CDR1 is SNHLY, CDR2 FYNNEI. The CDR3 contains 13 residues. Here the CDR3 reads CASSDQWGATQYF. CDR3 bases: TGTGCCAGCAGTGATCAGTGGGGAGCGACCCAGTACTTC.

This clone showed up just a few times. V is TRBV30 and J is TRBJ1-1, with D possibly TRBD1 on 5 matching bases. This CDR3 is built from 11 residues. Deletions cut 0 bases from V and 12 bases from J, with 11 bases between. CDR1 and CDR2 (germline): GTSNPN, SVGIG (reference sequence). The CDR3, as DNA: TGTGCCTGGAGTGTACAGGACAAAACTTTCTTT. Translation: CAWSVQDKTFF. The whole variable domain, remainder taken from reference TRBV30 and TRBJ1-1, is SQTIHQWPATLVQPVGSPLSLECTVEGTSNPNLYWYRQAAGRGLQLLFYSVGIGQISSEVPQNLSASRPQDRQFILSSKKLLLSDSGFYLCAWSVQDKTFFGQGTRLTVV.

There are a few counts of this clone. The genes are TRBV15 and TRBJ1-5; TRBD1 is a possible D gene (5 bases). The CDR3 covers 15 residues. CDR1 is LNHNV and CDR2 is YYDKDF in the germline V gene (reference sequence). Trimming left V 0 bases short and J 7 bases short, with 13 bases between. CDR3 amino acids: CATSRDRQGIQPQHF. The DNA of the CDR3 is TGTGCCACCAGCAGAGATAGGCAGGGCATCCAGCCCCAGCATTTT.

CDR3 protein: CAISISDREGPYEQYF. DNA for the CDR3: TGTGCCATCAGCATATCGGACAGGGAGGGTCCGTACGAGCAGTACTTC. The genes are TRBV10-3 and TRBJ2-7, with D possibly being TRBD1 (8 bases). The V end was cut by 6 bases, the J end by 4 bases, with 22 bases between. Germline values: CDR1 ENHRY, CDR2 SYGVKD. The CDR3 sequence is 16 residues long.

This clone occurred a few times. This sample includes further DNA sequences coding for the same CDR3. Written as DNA, the CDR3 is TGTGCCAGCAGCTCCGACCCTACCGGGGAGCTGTTTTTT. As protein: CASSSDPTGELFF. This sequence joins TRBV5-6 and TRBJ2-2; D ambiguous. The germline V and J ends were trimmed by 3 bases and 5 bases, with 8 bases remaining between them. Per the germline V gene, CDR1 is SGHDT and CDR2 is YYEEEE. This CDR3 comprises 13 residues.

The chain joins TRBV21-1 to TRBJ1-2. TRBV21-1 is a pseudogene segment. CDR3 size: 16 residues. The CDR3 loop reads CASSKEGCGGLGGYTF. In DNA, the CDR3 is TGTGCCAGCAGCAAAGAAGGGTGTGGTGGGTTAGGCGGCTACACCTTC.

This clone was seen a single time. This chain links TRBV7-2 with TRBJ2-3, with D unresolved. V gave up 7 bases and J gave up 6 bases, with 17 bases separating them. Germline V CDR1 and CDR2: SGHTA, FQGNSA. The CDR3 has 14 residues. The CDR3 reads CASTPWDGVDTQYF. The CDR3 bases are TGTGCCAGCACCCCCTGGGATGGGGTGGATACGCAGTATTTT.

This rearrangement joins TRBV5-1 to TRBJ1-1; 8 positions agree with TRBD1. Germline V gives CDR1 SGHRS, CDR2 YFSETQ. The CDR3 has 15 amino acids. J lost 1 base, V lost 2 bases, and 4 bases had no gene match. CDR3 DNA sequence: TGCGCCAGCAGCTTAGCAGGGGGCACGAACACTGAAGCTTTCTTT. Residues: CASSLAGGTNTEAFF.

V usage is TRBV4-2 and J usage is TRBJ1-1, with no clear D. The CDR3 consists of 14 residues. Germline CDR1 and CDR2: LGHNA and YNFKEQ. Trimming shortened V by 5 bases and J by 7 bases, and 17 bases separated the two germline ends. Here the CDR3 DNA reads TGTGCCAGCAGCTCAGCTAGAGACCTTAGTGAAGCTTTCTTT. Protein sequence: CASSSARDLSEAFF.

The V and J genes are TRBV28 and TRBJ1-1, with TRBD1 identical over 9 bases. Unmatched junction bases numbered 11, after V lost 7 bases and J lost 2 bases. This CDR3 contains 16 residues. Germline values: CDR1 MDHEN, CDR2 SYDVKM. The CDR3, as DNA: TGTGCCAGCAAACGGGACAGGGAGATAGCCAACACTGAAGCTTTCTTT. Protein: CASKRDREIANTEAFF.

This clone was picked up a small number of times. The rearrangement joins TRBV10-1 to TRBJ1-1; D remains unclear. The CDR3 is 13 residues long. Germline V gives CDR1 WNHNN, CDR2 SYGVQD (reference sequence). V was shortened by 10 bases and J by 3 bases, with 15 bases between the two germline ends. This CDR3 reads CATSRGEDTEAFF. CDR3 nucleotide sequence: TGCGCCACCTCTCGAGGAGAGGACACTGAAGCTTTCTTT.